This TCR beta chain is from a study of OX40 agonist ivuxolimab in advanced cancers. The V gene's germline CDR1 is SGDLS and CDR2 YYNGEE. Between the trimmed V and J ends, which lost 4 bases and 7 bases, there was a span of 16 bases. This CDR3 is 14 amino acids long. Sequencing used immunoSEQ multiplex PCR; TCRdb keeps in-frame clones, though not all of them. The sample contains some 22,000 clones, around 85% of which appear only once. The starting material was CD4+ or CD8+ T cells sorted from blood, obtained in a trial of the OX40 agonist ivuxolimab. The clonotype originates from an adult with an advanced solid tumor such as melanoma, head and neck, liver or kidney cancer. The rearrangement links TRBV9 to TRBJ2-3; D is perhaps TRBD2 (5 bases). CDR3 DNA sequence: TGTGCCAGCAGCCGCCGAGGGAAGGAAAATACGCAGTATTTT. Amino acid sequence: CASSRRGKENTQYF.